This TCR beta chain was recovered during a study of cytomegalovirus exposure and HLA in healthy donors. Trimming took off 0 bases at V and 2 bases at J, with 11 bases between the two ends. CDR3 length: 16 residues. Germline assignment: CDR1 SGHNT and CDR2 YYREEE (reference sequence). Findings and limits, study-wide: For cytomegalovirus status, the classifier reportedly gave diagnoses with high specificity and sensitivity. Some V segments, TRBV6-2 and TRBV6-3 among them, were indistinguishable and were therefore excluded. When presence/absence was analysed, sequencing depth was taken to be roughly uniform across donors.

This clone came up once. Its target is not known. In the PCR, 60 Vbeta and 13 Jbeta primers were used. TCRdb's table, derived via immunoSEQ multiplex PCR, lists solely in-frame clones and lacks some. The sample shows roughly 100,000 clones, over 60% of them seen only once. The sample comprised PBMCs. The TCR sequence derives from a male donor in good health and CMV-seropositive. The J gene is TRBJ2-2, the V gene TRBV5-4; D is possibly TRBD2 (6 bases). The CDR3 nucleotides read TGTGCCAGCAGCTTGGCCGGGGGAATCAACACCGGGGAGCTGTTTTTT. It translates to CASSLAGGINTGELFF.